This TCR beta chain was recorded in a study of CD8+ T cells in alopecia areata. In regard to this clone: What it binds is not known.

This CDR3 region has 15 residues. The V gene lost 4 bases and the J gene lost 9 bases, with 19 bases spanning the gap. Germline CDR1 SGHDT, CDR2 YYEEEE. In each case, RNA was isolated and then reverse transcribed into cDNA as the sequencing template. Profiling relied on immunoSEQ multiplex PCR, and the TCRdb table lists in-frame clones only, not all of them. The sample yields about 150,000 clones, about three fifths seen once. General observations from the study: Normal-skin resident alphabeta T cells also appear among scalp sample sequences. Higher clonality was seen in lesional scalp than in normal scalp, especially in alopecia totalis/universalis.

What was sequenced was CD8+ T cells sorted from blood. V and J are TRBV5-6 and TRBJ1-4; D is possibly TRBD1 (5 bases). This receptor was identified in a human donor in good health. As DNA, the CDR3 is TGTGCCAGCAGCGCCCTGGGGGGACGGAATAAAAAACTGTTTTTT. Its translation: CASSALGGRNKKLFF. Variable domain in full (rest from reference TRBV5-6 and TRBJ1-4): DAGVTQSPTHLIKTRGQQVTLRCSPKSGHDTVSWYQQALGQGPQFIFQYYEEEERQRGNFPDRFSGHQFPNYSSELNVNALLLGDSALYLCASSALGGRNKKLFFGSGTQLSVL.